This TCR beta chain comes out of a study of blood T cell repertoires in COVID-19. Study overall: The cDNA or gDNA used as material had been derived from T cells, B-cell-depleted T cells, or PBMCs.

As originally analysed: Reference gene primer amplification in the assay estimated nucleated cell counts. This table comes from immunoSEQ multiplex PCR, and its TCRdb copy is limited to in-frame clones, with some not included. The V and J calls and clone size were taken over from that table, and D and trimming were inferred from the DNA. Among about 230,000 clones listed, more than 75% were seen once. J was trimmed by 5 bases and V by 1 base; bases with no gene match: 9. CDR1 is SGHRS, CDR2 YFSETQ, per germline. The CDR3 length is 16 residues. The chain links TRBV5-1 to TRBJ1-2; 9 bases are shared with TRBD1. The sample taken for sequencing was PBMCs or T cells enriched from blood (not recorded which). This receptor was obtained from a young man who had recovered from COVID-19. The CDR3 coding sequence is TGCGCCAGCAGCTTGATGGGACAGGGAGAAAAGTATGGCTACACCTTC. Its protein product is CASSLMGQGEKYGYTF.